Each of the 22 T cell receptor beta chains below was sequenced from the same sample in a study of CD8 T cells in Susac syndrome. Reverse transcription used roughly 0.5 to 1 ug RNA and random hexamers. One entry per CDR3 protein results from TCRdb running MiXCR on the immunoSEQ multiplex PCR reads. The repertoire holds about 300,000 distinct CDR3 sequences, with over 75% as singletons. Sequencing was carried out using CD8+ T cells from PBMCs. The receptors come from a human donor with multiple sclerosis.

The chain recombines TRBV19 with TRBJ2-7, with 10 positions matching TRBD1. This CDR3 has 13 residues. V lost 9 bases, J lost 7 bases, and 9 bases stayed unmatched. Germline values: CDR1 LNHDA, CDR2 SQIVND (reference sequence). The CDR3, as DNA: TGTGCCAGCCAGAGACAGGGGGCGGGAGAGCAGTACTTC. Encoded protein: CASQRQGAGEQYF.

The chain has TRBV5-1 and TRBJ1-1, with D possibly matching TRBD1 (5 bases). Germline V gene data show CDR1 as SGHRS and CDR2 as YFSETQ. The CDR3 runs 17 residues. Trimming stripped 2 bases from V and 0 bases from J, with 17 bases between. CDR3 nucleotide sequence: TGCGCCAGCAGCTTCAACTCGCAGGGAAGGATGAACACTGAAGCTTTCTTT. Translating gives CASSFNSQGRMNTEAFF.

This clonotype has more than one count but fewer than ten. The chain recombines TRBV4-3 with TRBJ2-2, with D perhaps matching TRBD2 (6 bases). This CDR3 spans 16 amino acids. Germline V gives CDR1 LGHNA, CDR2 YSLEER. Trimming stripped 1 base from V and 7 bases from J, with 16 bases between. Here the CDR3 DNA reads TGCGCCAGCAGCCAAGTAATCCGGGAGTGGGACGGGGAGCTGTTTTTT. It specifies CASSQVIREWDGELFF.

This clonotype was found once. The J gene is TRBJ2-1, the V gene TRBV7-9, with D unresolved. CDR1 is SEHNR and CDR2 is FQNEAQ in the germline V gene (reference sequence). V shed 5 bases and J shed 8 bases, with 10 bases lying between them. This CDR3 contains 12 residues. The CDR3 loop reads CASSPELYEQFF. The DNA of the CDR3 is TGTGCCAGCAGCCCAGAACTCTATGAGCAGTTCTTC. Complete variable domain (other parts from reference TRBV7-9 and TRBJ2-1): DTGVSQNPRHKITKRGQNVTFRCDPISEHNRLYWYRQTLGQGPEFLTYFQNEAQLEKSRLLSDRFSAERPKGSFSTLEIQRTEQGDSAMYLCASSPELYEQFFGPGTRLTVL.

V usage is TRBV19 and J usage is TRBJ2-2; possibly TRBD2 for D (6 bases). Germline loops: CDR1 LNHDA, CDR2 SQIVND (reference sequence). V was pared by 3 bases and J by 5 bases, with 13 bases between. This CDR3 comprises 15 residues. The CDR3 here is CASSIWTEGTGELFF. The CDR3 DNA is TGTGCCAGTAGTATCTGGACGGAGGGGACCGGGGAGCTGTTTTTT.

The V call is TRBV20-1, the J call TRBJ2-3; D is perhaps TRBD2 (5 bases). Germline loops: CDR1 DFQATT, CDR2 SNEGSKA (reference sequence). Trimming removed 0 bases at V and 0 bases at J, with 16 bases between. This CDR3 is built from 17 residues. DNA for the CDR3: TGCAGTGCTAGAGATTGGAAGGAGGACGGGAGCACAGATACGCAGTATTTT. It yields the protein CSARDWKEDGSTDTQYF.

The V call is TRBV30, the J call TRBJ2-7, with a possible D match to TRBD1 (5 bases). The germline CDR1 and CDR2 sequences are GTSNPN and SVGIG (reference sequence). CDR3 length equals 15 residues. V dropped 0 bases and J dropped 3 bases, with 15 bases sitting between them. CDR3 protein: CAWSVWQGTIYEQYF. DNA of the CDR3: TGTGCCTGGAGTGTATGGCAGGGCACAATCTACGAGCAGTACTTC. Complete variable domain (other parts from reference TRBV30 and TRBJ2-7): SQTIHQWPATLVQPVGSPLSLECTVEGTSNPNLYWYRQAAGRGLQLLFYSVGIGQISSEVPQNLSASRPQDRQFILSSKKLLLSDSGFYLCAWSVWQGTIYEQYFGPGTRLTVT.

This chain links TRBV7-9 with TRBJ2-7, with 9 nucleotides matching TRBD1. CDR1 and CDR2 (germline): SEHNR, FQNEAQ (reference sequence). The CDR3 is 14 residues long. The junction had 6 bases not matched to a gene; V was cut back by 4 bases and J by 5 bases. The DNA for the CDR3 is TGTGCCAGCAGCTCCGGGACAGGGATCCACGAGCAGTACTTC. This codes for CASSSGTGIHEQYF.

The CDR3 loop reads CASSFLAGQGGSEAFF. The CDR3, as DNA: TGTGCCAGCAGTTTTCTAGCCGGACAGGGTGGGTCTGAAGCTTTCTTT. V gene TRBV27 combines with J gene TRBJ1-1; TRBD1 matches 8 bases. This CDR3 spans 16 amino acids. J lost 6 bases, V lost 3 bases, and 12 bases had no gene match. Germline V gives CDR1 MNHEY, CDR2 SMNVEV (reference sequence).

V is TRBV28 and J is TRBJ1-1; D gene ambiguous. Germline CDR1 reads MDHEN; CDR2 reads SYDVKM. The CDR3 runs to 12 residues. V lost 10 bases to trimming and J lost 1 base, with 10 bases between them. CDR3 sequence: CATTLGNTEAFF. CDR3 nucleotides: TGTGCCACCACTCTGGGGAACACTGAAGCTTTCTTT.

The gene calls are TRBV6-5 and TRBJ2-1; D not certain. CDR3 length: 12 amino acids. Germline CDR1 MNHEY, CDR2 SVGAGI. Trimming left V 5 bases short and J 6 bases short, with 8 bases between. CDR3 in amino acids: CASSVWGNEQFF. The CDR3 coding sequence is TGTGCCAGCAGTGTATGGGGCAATGAGCAGTTCTTC.

The chain employs TRBV20-1 and TRBJ2-7, with 8 bases matching TRBD1. Per germline, CDR1 DFQATT and CDR2 SNEGSKA (reference sequence). Trimming removed 5 bases from V and 3 bases from J; junction bases left unmatched: 6. The CDR3 spans 13 residues. In nucleotides, the CDR3 is TGCAGTGCTTTGACAGGGGAAAACTACGAGCAGTACTTC. Amino acids: CSALTGENYEQYF.

The chain employs TRBV5-1 and TRBJ2-7; 8 bases align to TRBD2. After removal of 0 bases from V and 0 bases from J, the junction contained 8 bases not matched to a gene. Germline CDR1 is SGHRS and CDR2 is YFSETQ. CDR3 length equals 17 residues. CDR3: CASSLDASGPPSYEQYF. The CDR3 DNA reads TGCGCCAGCAGCTTGGATGCTAGCGGGCCTCCCTCCTACGAGCAGTACTTC.

The genes are TRBV5-1 and TRBJ1-2, with a tentative D call TRBD1 (5 bases). CDR1 and CDR2 from the germline V gene are SGHRS and YFSETQ. This CDR3 spans 14 amino acids. V was trimmed by 0 bases and J by 8 bases, leaving 14 bases between them. This CDR3 reads CASSLGTGDGGYTF. The CDR3 DNA follows: TGCGCCAGCAGCTTGGGTACTGGGGACGGAGGCTACACCTTC.

The rearrangement joins TRBV15 to TRBJ1-5; possibly TRBD1 for D (5 bases). This CDR3 is 15 amino acids long. From germline, CDR1 is LNHNV and CDR2 YYDKDF (reference sequence). Trimming took off 0 bases at V and 2 bases at J, with 8 bases between the two ends. The CDR3 bases are TGTGCCACCAGCAGAGATTCAGGGCGCAATCAGCCCCAGCATTTT. This sequence encodes CATSRDSGRNQPQHF.

This clonotype showed up just once. V usage is TRBV7-9 and J usage is TRBJ2-1; D unresolved. CDR1 SEHNR and CDR2 FQNEAQ come from the germline V gene (reference sequence). V lost 8 bases, J lost 5 bases, and 7 bases lay in between. CDR3 length equals 11 residues. The CDR3 protein is CASARNNEQFF. The CDR3 DNA is TGTGCCAGCGCCAGGAACAATGAGCAGTTCTTC.

Comments on this clonotype: Mismatch with germline at one junction end may stem from a read error. V and J are TRBV28 and TRBJ1-1; unclear D gene. Germline-derived CDR1 and CDR2 are MDHEN and SYDVKM. This CDR3 comprises 13 residues. This chain's CDR3 is CASSLSLNTEALF. The CDR3 nucleotides are TGTGCCAGCAGTTTATCCTTGAACACTGAAGCTCTCTTT.

The chain combines TRBV19 with TRBJ1-5; 8 bases line up with TRBD1. Germline trimming cut 3 bases from V and 0 bases from J; bases unmatched to any gene: 13. Germline V gene lookup returns CDR1 LNHDA and CDR2 SQIVND (reference sequence). The CDR3 is 19 residues long. The CDR3: CASSIDPGTGLYSNQPQHF. The CDR3, as DNA: TGTGCCAGTAGTATCGACCCCGGGACAGGCCTTTATAGCAATCAGCCCCAGCATTTT.

In this sample, this clonotype turned up a few times. CDR3 sequence reads: CSASPTMGGVPYEQYF. DNA for the CDR3: TGCAGTGCTAGTCCCACCATGGGAGGGGTTCCCTACGAGCAGTACTTC. V usage is TRBV20-1 and J usage is TRBJ2-7; 7 nucleotides agree with TRBD2. The CDR3 runs 16 residues. Germline V gene lookup returns CDR1 DFQATT and CDR2 SNEGSKA (reference sequence). V shed 3 bases, J shed 2 bases, and the junction held 13 bases outside the gene matches.

The V and J genes are TRBV4-3 and TRBJ1-2, with 8 bases that match TRBD1. The germline V gene has CDR1 LGHNA and CDR2 YSLEER. Germline trimming cut 6 bases from V and 5 bases from J; bases unmatched to any gene: 11. This CDR3 has 15 amino acids. CDR3 in amino acids: CASSLTAGGKYGYTF. The CDR3 DNA is TGCGCCAGCAGTTTGACGGCAGGGGGCAAGTATGGCTACACCTTC.

This sequence joins TRBV7-9 and TRBJ2-3, with 11 bases fitting TRBD1. Germline lookup yields CDR1 SEHNR and CDR2 FQNEAQ (reference sequence). V trimming: 5 bases; J trimming: 4 bases; junction bases outside the gene matches: 5. The CDR3 contains 15 residues. DNA for the CDR3: TGTGCCAGCAGCCCGGGACAGGGGGTAGCAGATACGCAGTATTTT. Translation: CASSPGQGVADTQYF.

The rearrangement uses TRBV19 and TRBJ2-1, with 9 bases lining up with TRBD2. J was trimmed by 7 bases and V by 6 bases; bases with no gene match: 7. This CDR3 spans 14 amino acids. Per the germline V gene, CDR1 is LNHDA and CDR2 is SQIVND (reference sequence). CDR3 loop: CASRDLAGTNEQFF. The DNA for the CDR3 is TGTGCCAGTAGGGACCTAGCGGGGACTAATGAGCAGTTCTTC.